A selection of T cell receptor beta chains follows, all from one sample in a study of cytotoxic CD8 clonotypes in ibrutinib-treated CLL. TCRdb keeps only in-frame clones here, not all; method: immunoSEQ multiplex PCR. The data hold about 270,000 clones, with around 69% observed a single time. The sequences come from PBMCs, collected at disease progression, from a patient treated with ibrutinib. These receptor sequences come from a human donor with chronic lymphocytic leukemia. The CDR3 runs from the conserved cysteine through the conserved F or W.

v_gene,j_gene,CDR3aa
TRBV7-6,TRBJ2-1,CASSSQRGLRGEQFF
TRBV29-1,TRBJ2-3,CSGDTEASTDTQYF
TRBV27,TRBJ2-7,CASIPRGGQTYEQYF
TRBV4-1,TRBJ1-5,CASRLRAYSNQPQHF
TRBV11-2,TRBJ2-5,CASSLGRKETQYF
TRBV5-6,TRBJ2-3,CASSLGRGDTQYF
TRBV29-1,TRBJ2-1,CSVETRANYNEQFF
TRBV5-8,TRBJ1-1,CASSLGVWDTEAFF
TRBV5-1,TRBJ2-7,CASSPTLPGLGREQYF
TRBV9,TRBJ1-2,CASSEMGQGDGYTF
TRBV6-1,TRBJ1-2,CASSTPENRYGYTF
TRBV27,TRBJ2-6,CASSLWTVSGANVLTF
TRBV7-7,TRBJ2-5,CASSLGTHGVETQYF
TRBV12-5,TRBJ2-3,CASVKRGGDTDTQYF
TRBV7-9,TRBJ1-2,CASSLHGGPSGMGYTF
TRBV27,TRBJ2-1,CASRRHDYNEQFF
TRBV11-1,TRBJ2-1,CASTQDRVSNEQFF
TRBV15,TRBJ1-4,CATSPGDRIDSNEKLFF
TRBV11-3,TRBJ1-2,CASSKGAGGPSNYGYTF
TRBV5-6,TRBJ2-1,CASSYGTVNEQFF
TRBV5-5,TRBJ2-2,CASSWGLAGHGELFF
TRBV7-2,TRBJ2-3,CASSLGLSTDTQYF
TRBV4-2,TRBJ1-6,CASSQVIFRDRKNSPLHF
TRBV6-5,TRBJ1-2,CASSQDARYGYTF
TRBV10-1,TRBJ2-1,CASGGGYNEQFF
TRBV5-1,TRBJ1-5,CASSLARGGRQTLSNQPQHF
TRBV7-6,TRBJ2-3,CASSLNVLASSTDTQYF
TRBV9,TRBJ2-1,CASSALHRNEQFF
TRBV15,TRBJ1-6,CATSRETGTADSPLHF
TRBV28,TRBJ2-7,CASTPTGAYEQYF
TRBV7-8,TRBJ2-7,CASSLGEAGTYYEQYF
TRBV19,TRBJ2-7,CASSTGSGGTYEQYF
TRBV4-3,TRBJ2-3,CASSPDPLQADTQYF
TRBV9,TRBJ2-7,CASSVEGTGPYEQYF
TRBV7-2,TRBJ2-6,CASSLPGANVLTF
TRBV7-9,TRBJ2-1,CASTSDGSQVF
TRBV6-5,TRBJ1-2,CASTSRGGGYGYTF
TRBV7-8,TRBJ2-5,CASSKGAEETQYF
TRBV5-1,TRBJ1-4,CASSLGLGEKLFF
TRBV6-1,TRBJ2-7,CASSEVDRDEQYF